This is a list of T cell receptor beta chains from one sample in a study of CD8+ T cells in alopecia areata. Some clones are missing from TCRdb's copy, which holds only in-frame ones; the method was immunoSEQ multiplex PCR. The sample carries fewer than 250,000 clones, roughly 57% recorded once. This material consisted of CD4+ T cells sorted from blood, taken at week 0. All receptors derive from a human donor with alopecia areata. Both conserved end residues are part of each CDR3. D genes are given only for firm matches. Rows may omit the clone size; those that give it use once, few, many or a size class.

j_call: TRBJ1-1; d_call: TRBD1; v_call: TRBV29-1; clone_size: once; cdr3_nt: TGCAGCGTTCTATCGGACAGGGGTCGAACTGAAGCTTTCTTT; cdr3_aa: CSVLSDRGRTEAFF
j_call: TRBJ2-3; d_call: TRBD1; v_call: TRBV29-1; clone_size: .; cdr3_nt: TGCAGCGTTGGCAGGGGGCGGTCAGATACGCAGTATTTT; cdr3_aa: CSVGRGRSDTQYF
j_call: TRBJ2-1; d_call: TRBD2; v_call: TRBV30; clone_size: few; cdr3_nt: TGTGCCTGGAGTGGCCAACTAGCGGGGGGGCCTAATGAGCAGTTCTTC; cdr3_aa: CAWSGQLAGGPNEQFF
j_call: TRBJ2-3; d_call: .; v_call: TRBV29-1; clone_size: few; cdr3_nt: TGCAGCCTCTCCCGGACAGCAGCTAGCACAGATACGCAGTATTTT; cdr3_aa: CSLSRTAASTDTQYF
j_call: TRBJ1-2; d_call: .; v_call: TRBV6-6; clone_size: .; cdr3_nt: TGTGCCAGCAGTTACTCGGACAAATGGAACTATGGCTACACCTTC; cdr3_aa: CASSYSDKWNYGYTF
j_call: TRBJ2-3; d_call: .; v_call: TRBV29-1; clone_size: few; cdr3_nt: TGCAGCGTTGGAACTAGCTACTCGGGAGTCACAGATACGCAGTATTTT; cdr3_aa: CSVGTSYSGVTDTQYF
j_call: TRBJ1-4; d_call: .; v_call: TRBV29-1; clone_size: .; cdr3_nt: TGCAGCGTTGTGGCCCCCGGGGAAAAACTGTTTTTT; cdr3_aa: CSVVAPGEKLFF
j_call: TRBJ2-1; d_call: TRBD2; v_call: TRBV15; clone_size: .; cdr3_nt: TGTGCCACCAGCCGTCAGCGGGACGACCAGTTCTTC; cdr3_aa: CATSRQRDDQFF
j_call: TRBJ1-1; d_call: .; v_call: TRBV7-9; clone_size: .; cdr3_nt: TGTGCCAGCAGCTTAAACGGGGTAACTGAAGCTTTCTTT; cdr3_aa: CASSLNGVTEAFF
j_call: TRBJ2-5; d_call: .; v_call: TRBV30; clone_size: .; cdr3_nt: TGTGCCTGGAGTGTGGGGATGGAGACCCAGTACTTC; cdr3_aa: CAWSVGMETQYF
j_call: TRBJ2-1; d_call: TRBD2; v_call: TRBV7-9; clone_size: .; cdr3_nt: TGTGCCAGCAGCAGGGGACTAGAAGTCTACAATGAGCAGTTCTTC; cdr3_aa: CASSRGLEVYNEQFF
j_call: TRBJ2-2; d_call: TRBD2; v_call: TRBV7-8; clone_size: .; cdr3_nt: TGTGCCAGCAGCTTACTAGCGGGAGTTAACACCGGGGAGCTGTTTTTT; cdr3_aa: CASSLLAGVNTGELFF
j_call: TRBJ2-5; d_call: .; v_call: TRBV29-1; clone_size: .; cdr3_nt: TGCGGGTGGTCCATACAAGAGACCCAGTACTTC; cdr3_aa: CGWSIQETQYF
j_call: TRBJ1-1; d_call: .; v_call: TRBV19; clone_size: few; cdr3_nt: TGTGCCAGTAACCACTGGGCAGCGAACACTGAAGCTTTCTTT; cdr3_aa: CASNHWAANTEAFF
j_call: TRBJ1-4; d_call: .; v_call: TRBV10-2; clone_size: few; cdr3_nt: TGCGCCAGCAGTTCGGGACGAACCCTTGCAACTAATGAAAAACTGTTTTTT; cdr3_aa: CASSSGRTLATNEKLFF
j_call: TRBJ1-2; d_call: TRBD1; v_call: TRBV2; clone_size: .; cdr3_nt: TGTGCCAGCAGTCCCCCCAGGGACAGGGTGAACTATGGCTACACCTTC; cdr3_aa: CASSPPRDRVNYGYTF
j_call: TRBJ1-5; d_call: .; v_call: TRBV2; clone_size: .; cdr3_nt: TGTGCCAGCAGCCTCAGAATAACCGGGACACACAGCAATCAGCCCCAGCATTTT; cdr3_aa: CASSLRITGTHSNQPQHF
j_call: TRBJ2-4; d_call: .; v_call: TRBV19; clone_size: .; cdr3_nt: TGTGCCAGTAGTATAGCGTGGGGACGGGTGGCCAAAAACATTCAGTACTTC; cdr3_aa: CASSIAWGRVAKNIQYF
j_call: TRBJ2-7; d_call: .; v_call: TRBV6-1; clone_size: .; cdr3_nt: TGTGCCAGCAGAGGACCCGTTGGAGAGCAGTACTTC; cdr3_aa: CASRGPVGEQYF
j_call: TRBJ2-5; d_call: TRBD1; v_call: TRBV19; clone_size: .; cdr3_nt: TGTGCCAGTAGTACCGGGACAGGGCACCAAGAGACCCAGTACTTC; cdr3_aa: CASSTGTGHQETQYF
j_call: TRBJ1-5; d_call: .; v_call: TRBV30; clone_size: few; cdr3_nt: TGTGCCTGGAGTGCCCGGGAAGGACGGATGAGCAATCAGCCCCAGCATTTT; cdr3_aa: CAWSAREGRMSNQPQHF
j_call: TRBJ2-7; d_call: .; v_call: TRBV30; clone_size: .; cdr3_nt: TGTGCCTGGAGTGCTGCTGCCAGGGCAAAGCAGTACTTC; cdr3_aa: CAWSAAARAKQYF
j_call: TRBJ2-1; d_call: TRBD2; v_call: TRBV19; clone_size: .; cdr3_nt: TGTGCCAGTACCAAAGGACTAGCAGGCTACAATGAGCAGTTCTTC; cdr3_aa: CASTKGLAGYNEQFF
j_call: TRBJ1-5; d_call: .; v_call: TRBV11-2; clone_size: .; cdr3_nt: TGTGCCAGCAGCCCACAGATAACAAGCAATCAGCCCCAGCATTTT; cdr3_aa: CASSPQITSNQPQHF
j_call: TRBJ2-2; d_call: .; v_call: TRBV5-4; clone_size: .; cdr3_nt: TGTGCCAGCAGGCTGCTAGGACAGGGAGGGACCGGGGAGCTGTTTTTT; cdr3_aa: CASRLLGQGGTGELFF
j_call: TRBJ2-2; d_call: .; v_call: TRBV5-4; clone_size: .; cdr3_nt: TGTGCCAGCAGCTTAATTCCCCGGCAGCTGAACACCGGGGAGCTGTTTTTT; cdr3_aa: CASSLIPRQLNTGELFF
j_call: TRBJ1-3; d_call: .; v_call: TRBV6-5; clone_size: .; cdr3_nt: TGTGCCAGCAGTTACGCGGGAGGAAACACCATATATTTT; cdr3_aa: CASSYAGGNTIYF
j_call: TRBJ2-3; d_call: .; v_call: TRBV6-4; clone_size: .; cdr3_nt: TGTGCCAGCAGCCCACAGTACACAGATACGCAGTATTTT; cdr3_aa: CASSPQYTDTQYF
j_call: TRBJ2-7; d_call: TRBD2; v_call: TRBV30; clone_size: .; cdr3_nt: TGTGCCTGGAGTGTCCCGCGCGCGGGGGGAGAAGACGAGCAGTACTTC; cdr3_aa: CAWSVPRAGGEDEQYF
j_call: TRBJ2-3; d_call: .; v_call: TRBV2; clone_size: .; cdr3_nt: TGTGCCAGCAGTGAAACGGCAGATACGCAGTATTTT; cdr3_aa: CASSETADTQYF
j_call: TRBJ2-7; d_call: TRBD1; v_call: TRBV29-1; clone_size: .; cdr3_nt: TGCAGCGTTGTAGGGACAGGGTTGTACGAGCAGTACTTC; cdr3_aa: CSVVGTGLYEQYF